This T cell receptor beta chain was sequenced in a study of cytomegalovirus exposure and HLA in healthy donors. Overall study context: Within an early data release were approximately 85 million unique TCRs drawn from HLA-typed donors. General study results and limits: In a later analysis, donors in an Asian-associated ancestry cluster reportedly had fewer N-insertions in productive TCRs than the cohort mean. Within the data, a cluster of highly shared sequence variants was likely a sequencing artifact. The study designated fewer than 200 TCR beta chains cytomegalovirus-associated.

The primer mix had 60 Vbeta and 13 Jbeta primers. This table comes from immunoSEQ multiplex PCR, and its TCRdb copy is limited to in-frame clones, with some not included. The sample includes over 130,000 clones, 70% to 85% seen only once; the top ten take around 2.4%. The CDR3 contains 14 residues. In germline, CDR1 is SGHAT, CDR2 FQNNGV. Trimming shortened V by 4 bases and J by 4 bases, and 14 bases separated the two germline ends. This clone was detected a few times. The antigen remains unidentified. Material: PBMCs. The chain recombines TRBV11-2 with TRBJ2-7, with D perhaps TRBD2 (6 bases). The receptor comes from a male donor in good health and CMV-seronegative. The CDR3 bases are TGTGCCAGCAGCTGGGCCCTAGGAGGGTACGAGCAGTACTTC. It codes for CASSWALGGYEQYF.